Following are 23 T cell receptor beta chains from one sample sequenced in a study of shared clonotypes between healthy human individuals. The naive CD8 subset, CD45RO-negative cells positively selected for CCR7, excluded terminally differentiated effector memory CD45RA+ cells. TCRdb's copy holds only in-frame clones and misses some; the assay was immunoSEQ multiplex PCR. The data contain over 750,000 clones, 90% to 98% of them seen just once; the ten biggest clones take up under 0.3%. The sequenced sample was naive CD8+ T cells sorted from blood. The source of these receptors is a man aged 30-40 years in good health.

This chain connects TRBV25-1 to TRBJ2-2; no firm D call. Germline CDR1 is MGHDK and CDR2 is SYGVNS. V lost 9 bases and J lost 9, with 14 bases in between. The CDR3 has 12 amino acids. The CDR3 loop reads CASGDLERELFF. The CDR3, as DNA: TGTGCCAGTGGAGACCTGGAACGGGAGCTGTTTTTT.

The chain has TRBV5-6 and TRBJ2-5, with 9 bases fitting TRBD2. CDR3 length: 17 residues. Losses at the gene ends were 3 bases for V and 4 bases for J; bases not matched to a gene: 13. Germline V gene data show CDR1 as SGHDT and CDR2 as YYEEEE. The CDR3 region is CASSSPPGLATVETQYF. The DNA of the CDR3 is TGTGCCAGCAGCTCCCCCCCTGGACTAGCGACTGTAGAGACCCAGTACTTC.

This clone has only a few counts. CDR3 sequence reads: CASSSVLGSDRETQYF. The CDR3 DNA sequence: TGTGCCAGCAGCTCGGTGCTGGGATCGGATCGAGAGACCCAGTACTTC. This chain connects TRBV5-4 to TRBJ2-5; the D is unclear. V dropped 3 bases and J dropped 4 bases, with 19 bases sitting between them. The CDR3 consists of 16 residues. Germline V gene sequence: CDR1 SGHNT, CDR2 YYREEE (reference sequence).

The chain has TRBV11-2 and TRBJ2-7, with 7 bases identical to TRBD1. The V and J ends lost 6 bases and 3 bases, in that order; junction bases with no gene match: 11. This CDR3 is built from 15 residues. Germline V gene sequence: CDR1 SGHAT, CDR2 FQNNGV. CDR3 sequence reads: CASSQARDSYYEQYF. CDR3 nucleotides: TGTGCCAGCAGTCAAGCTCGGGACAGTTACTACGAGCAGTACTTC.

This chain uses TRBV4-3 with TRBJ2-2; D uncertain. The CDR3 spans 17 residues. Germline values: CDR1 LGHNA, CDR2 YSLEER. The V gene lost 0 bases and the J gene lost 4 bases, with 15 bases spanning the gap. CDR3 nucleotide sequence: TGCGCCAGCAGCCAAGATCGTTTCTTCTCGGGCACCGGGGAGCTGTTTTTT. Translated, it gives CASSQDRFFSGTGELFF.

The chain is built from TRBV2 and TRBJ2-2; D call uncertain. Deletions cut 7 bases from V and 2 bases from J, with 8 bases between. In germline, CDR1 is SNHLY, CDR2 FYNNEI. This CDR3 has 13 residues. Here the CDR3 DNA reads TGTGCCAGCATACAGACCAACACCGGGGAGCTGTTTTTT. The encoded protein is CASIQTNTGELFF.

V usage is TRBV5-6 and J usage is TRBJ1-2; TRBD1 matches at 7 bases. Germline CDR1 and CDR2: SGHDT and YYEEEE. The CDR3 covers 15 residues. V gave up 3 bases and J gave up 7 bases; unmatched junction bases: 12. The CDR3 DNA follows: TGTGCCAGCAGCTCCCCAGGGGGGGTTCCCCCTGGCTACACCTTC. Its translation is CASSSPGGVPPGYTF.

The CDR3 loop is CASSLNFLTGGVYEQYF. The CDR3 nucleotides are TGTGCCAGCAGCTTAAATTTTCTTACGGGAGGAGTCTACGAGCAGTACTTC. The chain couples TRBV11-2 to TRBJ2-7; 7 bases match TRBD2. Germline CDR1 is SGHAT and CDR2 is FQNNGV. Trimming at V came to 2 bases and at J to 3 bases, leaving 13 bases not matched to a gene. This CDR3 spans 17 amino acids.

This sequence joins TRBV9 and TRBJ2-7, with 7 bases identical to TRBD1. After removal of 4 bases from V and 3 bases from J, the junction contained 7 bases not matched to a gene. This CDR3 spans 14 amino acids. Germline V lookup: CDR1 SGDLS, CDR2 YYNGEE. The CDR3 coding sequence is TGTGCCAGCAGCCAAGGGGGCTTTGTCTACGAGCAGTACTTC. Amino acid sequence: CASSQGGFVYEQYF. Full variable domain (outside the CDR3, taken from reference TRBV9 and TRBJ2-7): DSGVTQTPKHLITATGQRVTLRCSPRSGDLSVYWYQQSLDQGLQFLIQYYNGEERAKGNILERFSAQQFPDLHSELNLSSLELGDSALYFCASSQGGFVYEQYFGPGTRLTVT.

Turning to this clone: Germline and junction disagree at one end, which may indicate a read error. The chain couples TRBV9 to TRBJ2-3; 12 bases fit TRBD2. The germline gives CDR1 SGDLS, CDR2 YYNGEE. The CDR3 extends over 12 amino acids. For the CDR3, the DNA is TGTGCCAGCAGCGGACGGACTAGCGGGACGTTTTTT. Protein sequence: CASSGRTSGTFF.

The chain has TRBV7-6 and TRBJ2-7, with TRBD1 matching over 8 bases. The CDR3 runs to 13 residues. Losses at the gene ends were 5 bases for V and 7 bases for J; bases not matched to a gene: 7. Germline V CDR1 and CDR2: SGHVS, FNYEAQ. The CDR3: CASSRQGSGEQYF. CDR3 DNA: TGTGCCAGCAGCCGACAGGGGTCGGGAGAGCAGTACTTC.

CDR3 DNA sequence: TGTGCCAGCAGTTTATGGACAAACACTGAAGCTTTCTTT. Protein: CASSLWTNTEAFF. The chain links TRBV28 to TRBJ1-1; no clear D. The ends were cut back, 0 bases at V and 2 bases at J, with 4 bases in the middle. Germline V gene sequence: CDR1 MDHEN, CDR2 SYDVKM. This CDR3 comprises 13 residues.

This rearrangement joins TRBV4-3 to TRBJ2-3; D possibly corresponds to TRBD1 (5 bases). CDR3 size: 14 residues. V dropped 11 bases and J dropped 0 bases, with 15 bases sitting between them. Germline V lookup: CDR1 LGHNA, CDR2 YSLEER. The CDR3 sequence is CASGMLSSTDTQYF. In DNA form, the CDR3 reads TGCGCCTCAGGGATGCTTTCTAGCACAGATACGCAGTATTTT.

The gene calls are TRBV11-2 and TRBJ2-3; TRBD2 matches 7 bases. CDR1 SGHAT and CDR2 FQNNGV come from the germline V gene. V gave up 6 bases and J gave up 4 bases; unmatched junction bases: 13. The CDR3 runs to 16 residues. The CDR3 DNA sequence: TGTGCCAGCAGTCCCTATCTAGCGGTGCCTCCAGATACGCAGTATTTT. Translating gives CASSPYLAVPPDTQYF.

The count of this clone is one. V and J are TRBV27 and TRBJ1-1; D not resolved. The V gene lost 6 bases and the J gene lost 4 bases, with 18 bases spanning the gap. CDR1 is MNHEY, CDR2 SMNVEV, per germline (reference sequence). The CDR3 consists of 15 residues. CDR3 DNA sequence: TGTGCCAGCAGCCCTTACGCCGCCTCGGGCACTGAAGCTTTCTTT. Protein: CASSPYAASGTEAFF.

This clone was seen only once. CDR3 sequence: CASSLVQDRVNTEAFF. CDR3 DNA sequence: TGTGCCAGCAGCTTAGTGCAGGACAGGGTGAACACTGAAGCTTTCTTT. This sequence joins TRBV11-2 and TRBJ1-1; TRBD1 agrees at 8 bases. J gave up 0 bases and V 1 base, and 4 bases lay outside the gene matches. This CDR3 is built from 16 residues. The germline CDR1 and CDR2 sequences are SGHAT and FQNNGV.

Comment on this clone: Other nucleotide sequences in the sample specify the same CDR3. The chain carries TRBV9 and TRBJ2-7, with D perhaps TRBD1 or TRBD2 (5 bases each). V lost 2 bases, J lost 2 bases, and 14 bases lay in between. CDR3 length: 15 amino acids. Germline assignment: CDR1 SGDLS and CDR2 YYNGEE. The CDR3 loop reads CASSVGGTETYEQYF. CDR3 nucleotides: TGTGCCAGCAGCGTCGGTGGGACGGAGACCTACGAGCAGTACTTC.

This clone showed up just a few times. J is TRBJ1-1 and V is TRBV27; D is perhaps TRBD1 (6 bases). Germline CDR1 is MNHEY and CDR2 is SMNVEV (reference sequence). The CDR3 runs to 14 residues. V shed 2 bases and J shed 8 bases, with 15 bases lying between them. The CDR3 coding sequence is TGTGCCAGCAGTTTACTGGGGGAGGGGGAGGAAGCTTTCTTT. Residues: CASSLLGEGEEAFF.

The J gene is TRBJ1-1, the V gene TRBV7-9, with 10 positions matching TRBD1. Germline CDR1 reads SEHNR; CDR2 reads FQNEAQ (reference sequence). The V segment lost 4 bases and the J segment 0 bases; nucleotides outside the gene matches: 5. The CDR3 loop spans 16 amino acids. The chain's CDR3 is CASSSTGGIMNTEAFF. In nucleotides, the CDR3 is TGTGCCAGCAGCTCGACAGGGGGCATAATGAACACTGAAGCTTTCTTT. The full variable domain, with the rest looked up from reference TRBV7-9 and TRBJ1-1, is DTGVSQNPRHKITKRGQNVTFRCDPISEHNRLYWYRQTLGQGPEFLTYFQNEAQLEKSRLLSDRFSAERPKGSFSTLEIQRTEQGDSAMYLCASSSTGGIMNTEAFFGQGTRLTVV.

This rearrangement joins TRBV10-3 to TRBJ2-2; D is undetermined. V was clipped by 7 bases and J by 2 bases, with 8 bases between them. Germline loops: CDR1 ENHRY, CDR2 SYGVKD. The CDR3 contains 13 residues. The CDR3: CAIIRENTGELFF. As DNA, the CDR3 is TGTGCCATCATCAGAGAAAACACCGGGGAGCTGTTTTTT.

The CDR3 DNA reads TGTGCCAGTACCGGCGGACAGGGTCGGAGCAATCAGCCCCAGCATTTT. Translated, it gives CASTGGQGRSNQPQHF. The V call is TRBV19, the J call TRBJ1-5, with 8 positions matching TRBD1. Trimming took 7 bases from V and 1 from J; bases not matched to a gene: 9. The CDR3 length is 16 residues. Germline V CDR1 and CDR2: LNHDA, SQIVND (reference sequence).

This chain joins TRBV7-2 and TRBJ1-4, with 8 positions matching TRBD1. With V trimmed by 6 bases and J by 0 bases, 9 bases remained unmatched. The CDR3 covers 17 residues. Germline lookup yields CDR1 SGHTA and CDR2 FQGNSA. CDR3 region: CASRKGTGFATNEKLFF. CDR3 bases: TGTGCCAGCAGGAAGGGGACAGGTTTCGCAACTAATGAAAAACTGTTTTTT.

This clone was detected once. The chain joins TRBV10-3 to TRBJ2-2; D remains unclear. Germline values: CDR1 ENHRY, CDR2 SYGVKD. Deletions cut 7 bases from V and 1 base from J, with 4 bases between. This CDR3 region has 12 residues. The CDR3 sequence: CAITENTGELFF. As DNA, the CDR3 is TGTGCCATCACAGAGAACACCGGGGAGCTGTTTTTT.